This T cell receptor (beta chain) came from a study of blood T cell repertoires in COVID-19. Study in general: Sources were T cells, B-cell-depleted T cells, or PBMCs; the material itself was cDNA or gDNA.

Method: immunoSEQ multiplex PCR; TCRdb's copy keeps in-frame clones and lacks some. The sample lists 150,000 to 200,000 clones, approximately 91% seen once, with roughly 2% in the top ten. This CDR3 comprises 14 residues. V lost 7 bases and J lost 0, with 11 bases in between. Germline values: CDR1 MNHEY, CDR2 SMNVEV (reference sequence). The source material was peripheral blood. The TCR was taken from a man aged 18 to 29 with acute or convalescent COVID-19. This chain connects TRBV27 to TRBJ2-3; maybe TRBD1 (5 bases). The CDR3 coding sequence is TGTGCCAGCAAGGGGCTAGTTAGCACAGATACGCAGTATTTT. Amino acids: CASKGLVSTDTQYF.